A single sample gave rise to the 9 T cell receptor beta chains below, sequenced in a study of blood T cell repertoires in COVID-19. TCRdb's copy holds only in-frame clones and misses some; the assay was immunoSEQ multiplex PCR. The sample holds roughly 150,000 clones, approximately 84% seen once. The sample was PBMCs or T cells enriched from blood (not recorded which). These receptors all stem from a woman aged 18 to 35 who had been exposed to COVID-19.

The chain recombines TRBV5-4 with TRBJ2-3, with D possibly being TRBD2 (5 bases). Germline V lookup: CDR1 SGHNT, CDR2 YYREEE (reference sequence). The V and J ends lost 0 bases and 0 bases respectively, with 8 bases between them. CDR3 length equals 15 residues. CDR3 DNA: TGTGCCAGCAGCTTGGACCAGCGGAGCACAGATACGCAGTATTTT. It codes for CASSLDQRSTDTQYF. The full variable domain, in which reference TRBV5-4 and TRBJ2-3 provide the parts outside the CDR3, is ETGVTQSPTHLIKTRGQQVTLRCSSQSGHNTVSWYQQALGQGPQFIFQYYREEENGRGNFPPRFSGLQFPNYSSELNVNALELDDSALYLCASSLDQRSTDTQYFGPGTRLTVL.

This chain connects TRBV2 to TRBJ2-7; 8 positions match TRBD1. The CDR3 spans 13 residues. Germline lookup yields CDR1 SNHLY and CDR2 FYNNEI. With V trimmed by 5 bases and J by 6 bases, 6 bases remained unmatched. The chain's CDR3 is CASSRQGAGEQYF. The CDR3 bases are TGTGCCAGCAGTAGGCAGGGGGCGGGCGAGCAGTACTTC.

J is TRBJ2-3 and V is TRBV19, with D uncertain. The CDR3 runs 15 residues. CDR1 and CDR2 (germline): LNHDA, SQIVND (reference sequence). V was trimmed by 5 bases and J by 0 bases, leaving 12 bases between them. The CDR3 sequence: CASSFGDFSTDTQYF. The CDR3 DNA sequence: TGTGCCAGTAGTTTTGGCGACTTCAGCACAGATACGCAGTATTTT. Looking up the rest from reference TRBV19 and TRBJ2-3 gives the full variable domain: DGGITQSPKYLFRKEGQNVTLSCEQNLNHDAMYWYRQDPGQGLRLIYYSQIVNDFQKGDIAEGYSVSREKKESFPLTVTSAQKNPTAFYLCASSFGDFSTDTQYFGPGTRLTVL.

The chain has TRBV29-1 and TRBJ1-1, with a possible D match to TRBD1 (6 bases). This CDR3 has 12 residues. The V end lost 2 bases, the J end lost 3 bases, and 7 bases lay between the germline ends. Germline CDR1 SQVTM, CDR2 ANQGSEA. The CDR3 region is CSVERTDTEAFF. The CDR3 DNA reads TGCAGCGTTGAAAGGACAGACACTGAAGCTTTCTTT.

This clone was found a few times. V usage is TRBV12-3 or TRBV12-4 and J usage is TRBJ2-7; 8 bases are shared with TRBD1. The trim removed 8 bases at V and 0 bases at J, leaving 3 bases unmatched. The CDR3 loop spans 13 amino acids. The CDR3 loop reads CASGQGPSYEQYF. In nucleotides, the CDR3 is TGTGCCAGCGGACAGGGCCCCTCCTACGAGCAGTACTTC.

This clone was picked up one time. V is TRBV2 and J is TRBJ1-1; TRBD1 agrees at 8 bases. The V segment lost 7 bases and the J segment 8 bases; nucleotides outside the gene matches: 6. The CDR3 spans 12 residues. CDR1 SNHLY and CDR2 FYNNEI come from the germline V gene. The CDR3 coding sequence is TGTGCCAGCAAGGGACAGGAGGGAGAAGCTTTCTTT. Protein sequence: CASKGQEGEAFF.

This clone was recorded only once. V usage is TRBV7-9 and J usage is TRBJ1-2; 8 bases are a match to TRBD1. After removal of 4 bases from V and 3 bases from J, the junction contained 4 bases not matched to a gene. Germline loops: CDR1 SEHNR, CDR2 FQNEAQ (reference sequence). The CDR3 is made up of 14 amino acids. DNA for the CDR3: TGTGCCAGCAGCTCATGGGGACAGGACTATGGCTACACCTTC. Translation: CASSSWGQDYGYTF.

The genes are TRBV5-1 and TRBJ1-2, with D unresolved. Germline-derived CDR1 and CDR2 are SGHRS and YFSETQ. The ends were cut back, 4 bases at V and 4 bases at J, with 23 bases in the middle. This CDR3 has 17 amino acids. CDR3 residues: CASSPMTPAADSYGYTF. Here the CDR3 DNA reads TGCGCCAGCAGCCCTATGACACCAGCGGCAGATAGCTATGGCTACACCTTC.

The chain employs TRBV4-1 and TRBJ2-1; perhaps TRBD2 as D (5 bases). Looked up from germline, CDR1 is MGHRA and CDR2 is YSYEKL. This CDR3 is 16 amino acids long. Trimming shortened V by 0 bases and J by 3 bases, and 12 bases separated the two germline ends. The CDR3 loop is CASSQDYSGRYNEQFF. CDR3 sequence (DNA): TGCGCCAGCAGCCAAGACTACAGCGGACGCTACAATGAGCAGTTCTTC.